This entry is about one TCR beta chain. This sample was included in a study of blood T cell repertoires in COVID-19. Turning to the study itself: Whether acute or convalescent, the COVID-19 samples came from the United States, Italy and Spain. The analysed material was cDNA or gDNA that came from T cells, B-cell-depleted T cells, or PBMCs.

This CDR3 is built from 17 residues. Trimming cost V 5 bases and J 1 base; bases outside gene matches: 7. Germline loops: CDR1 KGHDR, CDR2 SFDVKD. Original processing methods: Amplification from reference gene primers served as the basis for estimated nucleated cell counts. Profiled with immunoSEQ multiplex PCR; TCRdb holds only in-frame clones, not every one. V, J and clone size derive from that table, while D and trimming were established from the DNA sequence. This sample has around 370,000 clones, with about 90% found just once. Seattle's enrolled individuals joined amid active infection and were then monitored longitudinally.

The chain has TRBV24-1 and TRBJ2-2; 9 positions match TRBD1. The clonotype originates from a woman in her 70s with COVID-19, enrolled during active disease. Sequencing was done on a sample of peripheral blood. The chain's CDR3 is CATSVRPGQGNTGELFF. CDR3 sequence (DNA): TGTGCCACCAGTGTCCGTCCGGGACAGGGGAACACCGGGGAGCTGTTTTTT.